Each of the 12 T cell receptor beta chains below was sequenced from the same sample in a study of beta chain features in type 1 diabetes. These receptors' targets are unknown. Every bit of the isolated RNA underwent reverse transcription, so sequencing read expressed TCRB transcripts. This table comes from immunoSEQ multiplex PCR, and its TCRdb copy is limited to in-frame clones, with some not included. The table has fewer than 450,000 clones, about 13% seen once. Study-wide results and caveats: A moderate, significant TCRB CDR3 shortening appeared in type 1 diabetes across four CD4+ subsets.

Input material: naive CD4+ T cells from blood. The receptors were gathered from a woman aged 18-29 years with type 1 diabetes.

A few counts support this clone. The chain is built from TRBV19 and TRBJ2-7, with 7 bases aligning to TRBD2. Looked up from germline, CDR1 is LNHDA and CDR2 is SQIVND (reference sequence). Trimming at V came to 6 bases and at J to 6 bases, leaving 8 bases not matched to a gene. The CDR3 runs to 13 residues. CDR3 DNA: TGTGCCAGTAGGCGGGAGCCCTTGGCCGAGCAGTACTTC. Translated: CASRREPLAEQYF.

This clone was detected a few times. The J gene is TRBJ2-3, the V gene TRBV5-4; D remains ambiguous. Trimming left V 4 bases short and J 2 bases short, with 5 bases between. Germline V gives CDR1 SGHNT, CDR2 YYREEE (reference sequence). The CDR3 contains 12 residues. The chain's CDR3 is CASSRFTDTQYF. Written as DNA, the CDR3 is TGTGCCAGCAGCCGTTTCACAGATACGCAGTATTTT.

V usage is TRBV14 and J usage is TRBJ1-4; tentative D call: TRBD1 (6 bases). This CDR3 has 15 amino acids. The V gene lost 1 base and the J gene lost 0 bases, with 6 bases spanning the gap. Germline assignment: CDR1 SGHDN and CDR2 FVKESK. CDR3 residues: CASSQGTATNEKLFF. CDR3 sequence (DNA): TGTGCCAGCAGCCAAGGGACAGCAACTAATGAAAAACTGTTTTTT.

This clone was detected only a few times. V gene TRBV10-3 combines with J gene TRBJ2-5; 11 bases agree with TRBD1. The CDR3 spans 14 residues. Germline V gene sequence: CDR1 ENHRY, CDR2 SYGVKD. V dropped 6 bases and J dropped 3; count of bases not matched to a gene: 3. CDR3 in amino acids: CAIRTGQGEETQYF. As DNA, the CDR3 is TGTGCCATCAGGACGGGACAGGGGGAAGAGACCCAGTACTTC.

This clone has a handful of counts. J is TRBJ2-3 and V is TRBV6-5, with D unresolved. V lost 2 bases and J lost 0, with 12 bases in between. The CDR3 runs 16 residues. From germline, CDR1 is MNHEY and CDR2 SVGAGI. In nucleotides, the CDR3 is TGTGCCAGCAGTTACGGTCAGCGAACTAGCACAGATACGCAGTATTTT. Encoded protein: CASSYGQRTSTDTQYF.

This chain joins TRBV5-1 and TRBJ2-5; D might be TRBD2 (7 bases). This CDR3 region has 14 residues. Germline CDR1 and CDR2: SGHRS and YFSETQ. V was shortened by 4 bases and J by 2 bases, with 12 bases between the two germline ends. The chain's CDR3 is CASSRGGPQETQYF. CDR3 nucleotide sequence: TGCGCCAGCAGCAGGGGGGGACCTCAAGAGACCCAGTACTTC.

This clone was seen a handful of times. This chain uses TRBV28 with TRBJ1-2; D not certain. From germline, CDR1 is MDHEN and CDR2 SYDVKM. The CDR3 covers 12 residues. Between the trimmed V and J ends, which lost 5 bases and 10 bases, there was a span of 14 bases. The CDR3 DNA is TGTGCCAGCAGTCCCAGACACAGCCCCTACACCTTC. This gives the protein CASSPRHSPYTF.

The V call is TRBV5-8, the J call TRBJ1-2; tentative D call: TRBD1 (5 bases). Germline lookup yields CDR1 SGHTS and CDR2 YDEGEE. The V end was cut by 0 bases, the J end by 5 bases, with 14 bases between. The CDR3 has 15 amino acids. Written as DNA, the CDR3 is TGTGCCAGCAGCTTGGCCGCGGGGACGGGATATGGCTACACCTTC. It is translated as CASSLAAGTGYGYTF.

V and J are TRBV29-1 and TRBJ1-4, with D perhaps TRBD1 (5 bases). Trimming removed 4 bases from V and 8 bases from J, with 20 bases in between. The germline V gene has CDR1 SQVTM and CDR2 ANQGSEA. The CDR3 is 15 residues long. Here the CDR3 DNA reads TGCAGCGTTGGATGGCAGGAGGGGAAAGGAGAAAAACTGTTTTTT. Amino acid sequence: CSVGWQEGKGEKLFF.

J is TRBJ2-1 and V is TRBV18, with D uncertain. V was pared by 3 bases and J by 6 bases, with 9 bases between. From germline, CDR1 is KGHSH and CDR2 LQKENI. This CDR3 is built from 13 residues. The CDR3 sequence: CASSPSQVNEQFF. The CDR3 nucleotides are TGTGCCAGCTCACCGAGTCAGGTCAATGAGCAGTTCTTC. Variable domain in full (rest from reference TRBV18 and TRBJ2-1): NAGVMQNPRHLVRRRGQEARLRCSPMKGHSHVYWYRQLPEEGLKFMVYLQKENIIDESGMPKERFSAEFPKEGPSILRIQQVVRGDSAAYFCASSPSQVNEQFFGPGTRLTVL.

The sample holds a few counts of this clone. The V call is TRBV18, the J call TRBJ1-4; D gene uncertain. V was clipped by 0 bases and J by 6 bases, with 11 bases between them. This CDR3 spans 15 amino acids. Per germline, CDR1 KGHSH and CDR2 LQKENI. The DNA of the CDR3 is TGTGCCAGCTCACCACCGGGCCAACCTCATGAAAAACTGTTTTTT. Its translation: CASSPPGQPHEKLFF.

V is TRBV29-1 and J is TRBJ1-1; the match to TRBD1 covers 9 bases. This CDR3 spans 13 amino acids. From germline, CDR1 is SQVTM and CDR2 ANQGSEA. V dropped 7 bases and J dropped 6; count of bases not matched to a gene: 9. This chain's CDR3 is CSGTGDSGAEAFF. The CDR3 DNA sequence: TGCAGCGGGACAGGGGATTCAGGCGCTGAAGCTTTCTTT. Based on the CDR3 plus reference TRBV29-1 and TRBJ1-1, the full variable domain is SAVISQKPSRDICQRGTSLTIQCQVDSQVTMMFWYRQQPGQSLTLIATANQGSEATYESGFVIDKFPISRPNLTFSTLTVSNMSPEDSSIYLCSGTGDSGAEAFFGQGTRLTVV.